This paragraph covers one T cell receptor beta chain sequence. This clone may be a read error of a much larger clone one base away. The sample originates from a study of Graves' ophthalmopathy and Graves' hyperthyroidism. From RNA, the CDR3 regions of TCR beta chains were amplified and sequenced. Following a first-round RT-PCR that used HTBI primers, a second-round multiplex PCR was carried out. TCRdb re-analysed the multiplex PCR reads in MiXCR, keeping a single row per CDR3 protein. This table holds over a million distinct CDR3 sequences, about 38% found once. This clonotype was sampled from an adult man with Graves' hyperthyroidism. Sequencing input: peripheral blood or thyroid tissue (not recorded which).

CDR3 sequence reads: CASSLPGTGSTEAFF. Written as DNA, the CDR3 is TGTGCCAGCAGCTTACCCGGGACAGGGAGCACTGAAGCTTTCTTT. V is TRBV7-2 and J is TRBJ1-1, with 9 positions matching TRBD1. With V trimmed by 2 bases and J by 4 bases, 5 bases remained unmatched. This CDR3 contains 15 residues. Germline V CDR1 and CDR2: SGHTA, FQGNSA.